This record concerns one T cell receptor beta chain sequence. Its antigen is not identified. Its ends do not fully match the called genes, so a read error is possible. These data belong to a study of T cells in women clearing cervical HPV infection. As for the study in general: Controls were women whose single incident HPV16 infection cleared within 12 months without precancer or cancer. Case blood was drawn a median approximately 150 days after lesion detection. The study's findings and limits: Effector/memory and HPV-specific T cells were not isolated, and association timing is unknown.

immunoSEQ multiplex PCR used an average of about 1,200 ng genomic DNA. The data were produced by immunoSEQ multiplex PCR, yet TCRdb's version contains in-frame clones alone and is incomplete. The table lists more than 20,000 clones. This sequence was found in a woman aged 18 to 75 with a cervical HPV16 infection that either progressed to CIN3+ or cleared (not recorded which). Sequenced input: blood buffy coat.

The CDR3 bases that were read are TGTGCCAGCAGCTTCGGGTGGGGGGTTGCAGAGACG. This encodes CASSFGWGVAET. The CDR3 reads in full as CASSFGWGVAETQYF. The V gene is TRBV11-2, the J gene TRBJ2-3; tentatively, D is TRBD2 (6 bases). The read ends 3 residues before the CDR3 terminus; that terminus is restored from the germline J gene. Germline V gene sequence: CDR1 SGHAT, CDR2 FQNNGV. The CDR3 sequence is 15 residues long. Filled out from reference TRBV11-2 and TRBJ2-3, the complete variable domain reads EAGVAQSPRYKIIEKRQSVAFWCNPISGHATLYWYQQILGQGPKLLIQFQNNGVVDDSQLPKDRFSAERLKGVDSTLKIQPAKLEDSAVYLCASSFGWGVAETQYFGPGTRLTVL.